This T cell receptor (beta chain) was obtained from a study of T cells in Graves' hyperthyroidism and ophthalmopathy. Aged 18 to 65, the patients had hyperthyroidism that was newly diagnosed and had lasted under 2 months. Diagnostic decisions used clinical symptoms, serum thyroxine and TRAb, thyroid ultrasound and orbital computed tomography. Source material for PBMCs was 10 ml fresh peripheral blood. This clonotype was found a few times. Its antigen is as yet unknown. From RNA transcripts, TCR beta CDR3 regions were amplified. Carried out on the TCR CDR3, a first-round RT-PCR used the HTBI primer set. TCRdb reprocessed the multiplex PCR reads with MiXCR, giving one entry per CDR3 protein. In the table there are fewer than 850,000 distinct CDR3 sequences, 17% of which are singletons. Overall study results and limits: Stable hyperthyroidism and ophthalmopathy were separated using 13 V-J signatures.

The sample consisted of blood. The sequence came from a man aged 50 to 59 with Graves' hyperthyroidism.

CDR3 sequence: CASPRPYRLAEFQETQYF. The CDR3 nucleotides are TGTGCCAGCCCAAGACCATATAGGCTAGCGGAATTCCAAGAGACCCAGTACTTC. V is TRBV25-1 and J is TRBJ2-5; TRBD2 matches at 7 bases. The V gene end was trimmed by 8 bases and the J gene end by 1 base; junction bases not matched to a gene: 19. The germline CDR1 and CDR2 sequences are MGHDK and SYGVNS. The CDR3 sequence is 18 residues long.